This T cell receptor (beta chain) was identified in a study of T cell responses to AZD1222 COVID-19 vaccine. Repertoires were generated with immunoSEQ multiplex PCR, while TCRdb's copy carries only in-frame clones and drops some. The table has approximately 94,000 clones, nearly 95% seen once; the top ten hold under 2%. The germline V gene has CDR1 SGHNT and CDR2 YYREEE (reference sequence). The ends lost 3 bases at V and 3 bases at J; junction bases unmatched: 4. This CDR3 is built from 15 residues. The sample was peripheral blood, taken on day 0 of AZD1222 vaccination. The source is an adult in good health. V is TRBV5-4 and J is TRBJ1-3, with 9 bases fitting TRBD1. The CDR3 sequence: CASSSQGALGNTIYF. Here the CDR3 DNA reads TGTGCCAGCAGCTCACAGGGGGCGCTTGGAAACACCATATATTTT.